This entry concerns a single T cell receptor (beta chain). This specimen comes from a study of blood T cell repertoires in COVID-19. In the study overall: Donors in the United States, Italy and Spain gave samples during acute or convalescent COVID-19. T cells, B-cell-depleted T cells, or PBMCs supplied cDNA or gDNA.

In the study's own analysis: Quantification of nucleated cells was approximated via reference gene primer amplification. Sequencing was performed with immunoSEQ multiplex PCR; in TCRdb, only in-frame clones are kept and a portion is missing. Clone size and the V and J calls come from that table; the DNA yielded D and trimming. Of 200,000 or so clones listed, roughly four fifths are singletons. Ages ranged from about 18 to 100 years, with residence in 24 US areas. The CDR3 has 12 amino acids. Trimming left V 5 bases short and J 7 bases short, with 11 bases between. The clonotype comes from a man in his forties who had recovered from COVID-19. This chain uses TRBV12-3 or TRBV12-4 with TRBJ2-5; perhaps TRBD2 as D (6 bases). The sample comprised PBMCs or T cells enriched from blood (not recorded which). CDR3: CASSTDGGTQYF. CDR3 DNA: TGTGCCAGCAGTACGGACGGGGGGACCCAGTACTTC.